The clone carrying this TCR beta chain was seen more than once but under ten times. A second PCR of roughly 6 to 12 cycles used a sample-barcoded 5' primer and a J-beta primer mix. Every single cDNA molecule received a tag from a template-switch adaptor with 12 random nucleotides. TCRdb fed the 5' RACE reads into MiXCR, producing one record per CDR3 protein. This table holds more than 700,000 distinct CDR3 sequences, 53% found once. This sample was included in a study of blood T cells in healthy people across ages. The CDR3 is made up of 17 amino acids. Per germline, CDR1 SGHAT and CDR2 FQNNGV. The V gene end was trimmed by 5 bases and the J gene end by 6 bases; junction bases not matched to a gene: 11. The sample providers were healthy Caucasian people from Russia, aged about 6 to 100.

The sequence was obtained from a man older than 75 in good health. The sample taken for sequencing was blood. This sequence joins TRBV11-2 and TRBJ2-1, with 12 bases lining up with TRBD2. Written as DNA, the CDR3 is TGTGCCAGCAGCCCCCGGACTAGCGGGAAATTGAGCAATGAGCAGTTCTTC. This sequence encodes CASSPRTSGKLSNEQFF.